Shown below are 21 T cell receptor beta chains from a single sample sequenced in a study of blood T cell repertoires in COVID-19. Generated by immunoSEQ multiplex PCR, the TCRdb table keeps only in-frame clones and is missing some. The table has about 41,000 clones, 76% seen once; the top ten hold around 27%. Sequencing input: peripheral blood. The origin of the receptors is a man older than 75 with acute or convalescent COVID-19.

The J gene is TRBJ2-5, the V gene TRBV5-3, with D possibly TRBD1 on 5 matching bases. TRBV5-3 is recorded as an ORF, its role being uncertain. The CDR3 runs to 14 residues. The V and J ends lost 1 base and 4 bases respectively, with 11 bases between them. This chain's CDR3 is CARSLSRVRETQYF. CDR3 DNA: TGTGCCAGAAGCTTGAGCAGGGTGCGAGAGACCCAGTACTTC.

This clone was seen ten or more times. The V gene is TRBV19, the J gene TRBJ1-5, with TRBD1 matching over 7 bases. The J segment lost 4 bases and the V segment lost 4 bases, leaving 13 bases of the junction unmatched. The CDR3 sequence is 17 residues long. The germline CDR1 and CDR2 sequences are LNHDA and SQIVND (reference sequence). The CDR3 DNA sequence: TGTGCCAGTAGTAAAAACATTAGACAGGGATTGAATCAGCCCCAGCATTTT. This gives the protein CASSKNIRQGLNQPQHF.

This chain joins TRBV9 and TRBJ1-5; TRBD1 agrees at 9 bases. The junction had 6 bases not matched to a gene; V was cut back by 4 bases and J by 4 bases. There are 15 residues in the CDR3. In germline, CDR1 is SGDLS, CDR2 YYNGEE. DNA for the CDR3: TGTGCCAGCAGCCTCCGGACAGGGGAAAATCAGCCCCAGCATTTT. It specifies CASSLRTGENQPQHF.

The gene calls are TRBV5-8 and TRBJ1-5; the D is unclear. The ends were cut back, 0 bases at V and 1 base at J, with 8 bases in the middle. The CDR3 spans 15 residues. Germline CDR1 reads SGHTS; CDR2 reads YDEGEE. CDR3 nucleotide sequence: TGTGCCAGCAGCTTGGGAACGGAGAGCAATCAGCCCCAGCATTTT. This gives the protein CASSLGTESNQPQHF. Filled out from reference TRBV5-8 and TRBJ1-5, the complete variable domain reads EAGVTQSPTHLIKTRGQQATLRCSPISGHTSVYWYQQALGLGLQFLLWYDEGEERNRGNFPPRFSGRQFPNYSSELNVNALELEDSALYLCASSLGTESNQPQHFGDGTRLSIL.

This rearrangement joins TRBV7-2 to TRBJ2-4, with D possibly matching TRBD1 (5 bases). The germline V gene encodes CDR1 SGHTA and CDR2 FQGNSA. Trimming took off 5 bases at V and 1 base at J, with 24 bases between the two ends. CDR3 length: 19 residues. The CDR3 bases are TGTGCCAGCAGCAGGAAGGTAGACTGGGCTTGGGGCGCCAAAAACATTCAGTACTTC. Protein product: CASSRKVDWAWGAKNIQYF. Drawing the rest from reference TRBV7-2 and TRBJ2-4, the complete variable domain is GAGVSQSPSNKVTEKGKDVELRCDPISGHTALYWYRQSLGQGLEFLIYFQGNSAPDKSGLPSDRFSAERTGGSVSTLTIQRTQQEDSAVYLCASSRKVDWAWGAKNIQYFGAGTRLSVL.

Notes on this clone: At the DNA level, this CDR3 is encoded by other sequences in the same sample as well. This chain links TRBV18 with TRBJ1-1, with D hard to call. Trimming took 0 bases from V and 5 from J, leaving 13 bases between them. The CDR3 consists of 15 residues. Germline V gene lookup returns CDR1 KGHSH and CDR2 LQKENI. The CDR3 spells CASSPPSGDGTEAFF. In DNA form, the CDR3 reads TGTGCCAGCTCACCACCGTCGGGAGACGGGACTGAAGCTTTCTTT.

V and J are TRBV11-2 and TRBJ1-2, with unresolved D. V lost 1 base, J lost 8 bases, and 14 bases lay in between. The CDR3 runs 14 residues. CDR1 SGHAT and CDR2 FQNNGV come from the germline V gene. CDR3 sequence reads: CASSLGLNPGGYTF. CDR3 in DNA: TGTGCCAGCAGCTTAGGCCTAAATCCAGGAGGCTACACCTTC.

V and J are TRBV14 and TRBJ1-1, with D perhaps TRBD1 (5 bases). The V gene lost 4 bases and the J gene lost 1 base, with 13 bases spanning the gap. This CDR3 spans 15 amino acids. Germline CDR1 SGHDN, CDR2 FVKESK. The CDR3 DNA reads TGTGCCAGCAGCCGCCTGGGGCCCTGGAACACTGAAGCTTTCTTT. Translating gives CASSRLGPWNTEAFF.

In DNA form, the CDR3 reads TGCAGTGCTAGTCGGGGGGGCAGTGAAGCTTTCTTT. This gives the protein CSASRGGSEAFF. The chain combines TRBV20-1 with TRBJ1-1; D possibly corresponds to TRBD1 (6 bases). Germline V gene data show CDR1 as DFQATT and CDR2 as SNEGSKA (reference sequence). The ends were cut back, 3 bases at V and 7 bases at J, with 12 bases in the middle. This CDR3 region has 12 residues.

The chain recombines TRBV28 with TRBJ1-1; no definite D call. Trimming left V 5 bases short and J 1 base short, with 5 bases between. This CDR3 comprises 12 residues. Germline-derived CDR1 and CDR2 are MDHEN and SYDVKM. CDR3 residues: CASSPGNTEAFF. The CDR3 region has the DNA TGTGCCAGCAGTCCCGGGAACACTGAAGCTTTCTTT.

The chain couples TRBV4-1 to TRBJ1-4; unclear D gene. Germline assignment: CDR1 MGHRA and CDR2 YSYEKL. The CDR3 sequence is 17 residues long. With 2 bases removed from V and 8 bases from J, the gap between germline ends came to 21 bases. The CDR3 DNA reads as TGCGCCAGCAGCCAATTTTTCGCGGGAGTCAGAAAGGAAAAACTGTTTTTT. Residues: CASSQFFAGVRKEKLFF.

The chain uses TRBV2 and TRBJ2-7, with TRBD2 matching 14 bases. Germline CDR1 and CDR2: SNHLY and FYNNEI. The CDR3 is made up of 17 amino acids. V lost 6 bases and J lost 2; bases outside the gene matches: 9. CDR3 residues: CASRRGTSGGVPYEQYF. CDR3 DNA sequence: TGTGCCAGCAGGAGAGGGACTAGCGGGGGTGTACCCTACGAGCAGTACTTC.

This clone was seen a handful of times. This rearrangement joins TRBV5-3 to TRBJ2-1; TRBD2 agrees at 9 bases. TRBV5-3 is treated as an ORF (open reading frame) with a function not yet certain. J gave up 5 bases and V 0 bases, and 6 bases lay outside the gene matches. The CDR3 has 16 amino acids. The CDR3 sequence: CARSLVWSGRNNEQFF. The CDR3, as DNA: TGTGCCAGAAGCTTGGTGTGGAGCGGGAGGAACAATGAGCAGTTCTTC.

CDR3 residues: CASSGGGLAGVEQYF. DNA for the CDR3: TGTGCCAGCAGCGGGGGGGGACTAGCGGGAGTCGAGCAGTACTTC. The chain carries TRBV9 and TRBJ2-7; 14 positions match TRBD2. Germline V gene sequence: CDR1 SGDLS, CDR2 YYNGEE. V lost 3 bases, J lost 6 bases, and 5 bases stayed unmatched. The CDR3 is made up of 15 amino acids.

The rearrangement joins TRBV9 to TRBJ1-2; no clear D. The length of the CDR3 is 14 residues. Germline lookup yields CDR1 SGDLS and CDR2 YYNGEE. V lost 0 bases to trimming and J lost 8 bases, with 14 bases between them. CDR3 residues: CASSVGGFLRGYTF. In DNA form, the CDR3 reads TGTGCCAGCAGCGTAGGCGGGTTTTTGAGAGGCTACACCTTC.

The rearrangement links TRBV2 to TRBJ2-2, with D possibly TRBD2 on 5 matching bases. The CDR3 loop spans 14 amino acids. From germline, CDR1 is SNHLY and CDR2 FYNNEI. The V gene lost 8 bases and the J gene lost 1 base, with 11 bases spanning the gap. CDR3 coding DNA: TGTGCCAGCTCGGGGAACAGGAACACCGGGGAGCTGTTTTTT. Translating it yields CASSGNRNTGELFF. The complete variable domain, with remaining parts taken from reference TRBV2 and TRBJ2-2, reads EPEVTQTPSHQVTQMGQEVILRCVPISNHLYFYWYRQILGQKVEFLVSFYNNEISEKSEIFDDQFSVERPDGSNFTLKIRSTKLEDSAMYFCASSGNRNTGELFFGEGSRLTVL.

The rearrangement links TRBV15 to TRBJ1-1; 7 nucleotides match TRBD1. After removal of 4 bases from V and 4 bases from J, the junction contained 6 bases not matched to a gene. This CDR3 spans 14 amino acids. Germline CDR1 LNHNV, CDR2 YYDKDF (reference sequence). The CDR3 coding sequence is TGTGCCACCAGCATCGGACAGGAGAGCACTGAAGCTTTCTTT. This codes for CATSIGQESTEAFF. The variable domain in full, with the rest retrieved from reference TRBV15 and TRBJ1-1, is DAMVIQNPRYQVTQFGKPVTLSCSQTLNHNVMYWYQQKSSQAPKLLFHYYDKDFNNEADTPDNFQSRRPNTSFCFLDIRSPGLGDTAMYLCATSIGQESTEAFFGQGTRLTVV.

This clone was seen a single time. The chain links TRBV6-5 to TRBJ1-2, with 10 bases fitting TRBD1. V was clipped by 0 bases and J by 6 bases; unmatched bases: 4. This CDR3 region has 15 residues. Germline V gene data show CDR1 as MNHEY and CDR2 as SVGAGI. The CDR3 loop reads CASSYSTGGLNGYTF. CDR3 DNA: TGTGCCAGCAGTTACTCGACAGGGGGCCTGAATGGCTACACCTTC.

The chain is built from TRBV5-4 and TRBJ2-7; D is undetermined. The V end was cut by 4 bases, the J end by 1 base, with 15 bases between. The length of the CDR3 is 15 residues. Germline CDR1 SGHNT, CDR2 YYREEE (reference sequence). This CDR3 reads CASSQAPGDSYEQYF. The CDR3, as DNA: TGTGCCAGCAGCCAAGCACCGGGTGATTCCTACGAGCAGTACTTC. The whole variable domain, filled in from reference TRBV5-4 and TRBJ2-7, reads ETGVTQSPTHLIKTRGQQVTLRCSSQSGHNTVSWYQQALGQGPQFIFQYYREEENGRGNFPPRFSGLQFPNYSSELNVNALELDDSALYLCASSQAPGDSYEQYFGPGTRLTVT.

This clone has only a few counts. Other nucleotide sequences from this sample produce the same CDR3. The gene calls are TRBV27 and TRBJ2-7, with 10 bases identical to TRBD2. Losses at the gene ends were 3 bases for V and 2 bases for J; bases not matched to a gene: 4. From germline, CDR1 is MNHEY and CDR2 SMNVEV (reference sequence). CDR3 length equals 15 residues. The CDR3 DNA is TGTGCCAGCAGTTTTACTAGCGGGGCCACCTACGAGCAGTACTTC. Its protein product is CASSFTSGATYEQYF.

The CDR3 reads CASSTHRGLDTEAFF. As DNA, the CDR3 is TGTGCCAGCAGCACGCACAGGGGGCTGGACACTGAAGCTTTCTTT. The genes are TRBV9 and TRBJ1-1, with 9 positions matching TRBD1. Germline V lookup: CDR1 SGDLS, CDR2 YYNGEE. Trimming removed 4 bases from V and 3 bases from J; junction bases left unmatched: 7. The CDR3 is 15 residues long.